What follows are 3 T cell receptor beta chains derived from one specimen sequenced in a study of blood T cell repertoires in COVID-19. Sequencing used immunoSEQ multiplex PCR; TCRdb keeps in-frame clones, though not all of them. In the table there are 55,000 or so clones, roughly 89% of which are singletons. Sequencing input: peripheral blood. Every receptor here comes from a woman aged 60-75 years with COVID-19, enrolled during active disease.

As DNA, the CDR3 is TGTGCCAGCAGACCTACAGGGGGTCGGTCCTACGAGCAGTACTTC. Translated, it gives CASRPTGGRSYEQYF. This chain joins TRBV6-5 and TRBJ2-7; 8 nucleotides agree with TRBD1. Germline assignment: CDR1 MNHEY and CDR2 SVGAGI. V gave up 6 bases and J gave up 1 base; unmatched junction bases: 8. CDR3 length equals 15 residues.

This sequence joins TRBV27 and TRBJ2-5; D uncertain. The V gene lost 8 bases and the J gene lost 5 bases, with 9 bases spanning the gap. The germline CDR1 and CDR2 sequences are MNHEY and SMNVEV (reference sequence). The CDR3 runs 11 residues. CDR3 sequence reads: CASPCEETQYF. DNA of the CDR3: TGTGCCAGCCCCTGCGAGGAGACCCAGTACTTC.

The chain joins TRBV20-1 to TRBJ2-2; 9 bases agree with TRBD2. Germline CDR1 DFQATT, CDR2 SNEGSKA (reference sequence). V was pared by 3 bases and J by 2 bases, with 4 bases of the junction left unmatched. CDR3 length: 15 amino acids. This CDR3 is CSASAGTSNTGELFF. The CDR3 coding sequence is TGCAGTGCTAGTGCTGGGACTAGCAACACCGGGGAGCTGTTTTTT.